One and the same sample provided the 25 T cell receptor beta chains below, sequenced in a study of human T cells and chemical hapten exposure. Time point meaning: patch test 1, 2 weeks after DPC sensitization. Specified treatment: therapeutic diphenylcyclopropenone sensitization with weekly scalp DPC. TCRdb re-derived calls from the RACE reads in MiXCR, one entry per CDR3 protein. The sample consists of some 380,000 distinct CDR3 sequences, approximately 5.1% of them appearing once. The starting material was whole blood, obtained in connection with sensitization to the hapten diphenylcyclopropenone (DPC). The receptors shown here come from a woman in her forties or fifties with alopecia areata. Some clones in this sample may be carry-over from other donors' samples.

This chain connects TRBV3-1 to TRBJ2-1; 10 positions match TRBD1. The CDR3 is 15 amino acids. The trim removed 3 bases at V and 4 bases at J, leaving 3 bases unmatched. CDR1 and CDR2 (germline): LGHDT, YNNKEL (reference sequence). For the CDR3, the DNA is TGTGCCAGCAGCCACCGGACAGGGGGTTACAATGAGCAGTTCTTC. Protein product: CASSHRTGGYNEQFF.

The chain carries TRBV20-1 and TRBJ1-6; the D gene is possibly TRBD1 (5 bases). Trimming stripped 6 bases from V and 5 bases from J, with 17 bases between. Per germline, CDR1 DFQATT and CDR2 SNEGSKA (reference sequence). This CDR3 has 15 amino acids. The CDR3 protein is CSAPTTTVNNSPLHF. For the CDR3, the DNA is TGCAGTGCCCCGACCACGACAGTAAATAATTCACCCCTCCACTTT.

This clonotype appeared many times. This rearrangement joins TRBV11-1 to TRBJ2-1, with TRBD2 as a possible D gene (7 bases). Looked up from germline, CDR1 is SGHAT and CDR2 is FQDESV (reference sequence). Trimming removed 5 bases at V and 1 base at J, with 15 bases between. The CDR3 is 16 amino acids. The CDR3 sequence: CASSPGGTGSYNEQFF. The DNA of the CDR3 is TGTGCCAGCAGCCCGGGGGGCACAGGGTCCTACAATGAGCAGTTCTTC. The full variable domain, rest sourced from reference TRBV11-1 and TRBJ2-1, is EAEVAQSPRYKITEKSQAVAFWCDPISGHATLYWYRQILGQGPELLVQFQDESVVDDSQLPKDRFSAERLKGVDSTLKIQPAELGDSAMYLCASSPGGTGSYNEQFFGPGTRLTVL.

This clonotype was observed a few times. The V gene is TRBV23-1, the J gene TRBJ1-5; D is uncertain. TRBV23-1 qualifies as an ORF whose function is uncertain. The CDR3 is 10 amino acids. V lost 5 bases to trimming and J lost 9 bases, with 5 bases between them. CDR3 amino acids: CASSVLPQHF. The CDR3 DNA reads TGCGCCAGCAGTGTTCTGCCCCAGCATTTT.

This chain uses TRBV10-2 with TRBJ1-5; 12 bases align to TRBD1. J gave up 6 bases and V 0 bases, and 18 bases lay outside the gene matches. The CDR3 runs 21 residues. Germline loops: CDR1 WSHSY, CDR2 SAAADI. CDR3 residues: CASSESRPGQGAIGLSQPQHF. The CDR3 DNA sequence: TGCGCCAGCAGTGAGTCCAGACCGGGACAGGGGGCGATCGGTTTAAGTCAGCCCCAGCATTTT.

This clonotype was seen ten or more times. The chain's CDR3 is CASSFRDRVAYGYTF. CDR3 in DNA: TGTGCCAGCAGCTTCCGGGACAGGGTTGCCTATGGCTACACCTTC. The chain combines TRBV7-9 with TRBJ1-2; 9 positions match TRBD1. Germline loops: CDR1 SEHNR, CDR2 FQNEAQ (reference sequence). The CDR3 extends over 15 amino acids. V lost 3 bases to trimming and J lost 4 bases; unmatched junction nucleotides: 6.

This clonotype has ten or more counts. This sequence joins TRBV12-3 or TRBV12-4 and TRBJ1-5; D remains ambiguous. CDR3 length: 13 amino acids. Trimming took 6 bases from V and 2 from J, leaving 8 bases between them. The CDR3 loop reads CASRGGGNQPQHF. The CDR3 DNA reads TGTGCCAGCAGGGGTGGGGGCAATCAGCCCCAGCATTTT.

This clonotype was observed at least ten times. V usage is TRBV12-3 or TRBV12-4 and J usage is TRBJ1-2, with 7 bases lining up with TRBD1. This CDR3 has 13 amino acids. V shed 5 bases, J shed 8 bases, and the junction held 8 bases outside the gene matches. As DNA, the CDR3 is TGTGCCAGCAGTCCATACAGGGGCTTCGGCTACACCTTC. Protein product: CASSPYRGFGYTF.

This clonotype was counted at least ten times. The rearrangement uses TRBV7-9 and TRBJ1-5, with 7 bases aligning to TRBD1. Germline trimming cut 1 base from V and 6 bases from J; bases unmatched to any gene: 9. There are 16 residues in the CDR3. Per the germline V gene, CDR1 is SEHNR and CDR2 is FQNEAQ (reference sequence). The CDR3 DNA follows: TGTGCCAGCAGCTTAGAAACAGGGGCAGGGAGTCAGCCCCAGCATTTT. It codes for CASSLETGAGSQPQHF. The full variable domain, in which reference TRBV7-9 and TRBJ1-5 provide the parts outside the CDR3, is DTGVSQNPRHKITKRGQNVTFRCDPISEHNRLYWYRQTLGQGPEFLTYFQNEAQLEKSRLLSDRFSAERPKGSFSTLEIQRTEQGDSAMYLCASSLETGAGSQPQHFGDGTRLSIL.

This clonotype was counted many times. The chain combines TRBV3-1 with TRBJ1-2; D is unclear. Trimming shortened V by 2 bases and J by 4 bases, and 14 bases separated the two germline ends. The CDR3 extends over 15 amino acids. Germline CDR1 LGHDT, CDR2 YNNKEL (reference sequence). Written as DNA, the CDR3 is TGTGCCAGCAGCCAACCGGGCAGGTCCGGCTATGGCTACACCTTC. It yields the protein CASSQPGRSGYGYTF. The full variable domain, rest sourced from reference TRBV3-1 and TRBJ1-2, is DTAVSQTPKYLVTQMGNDKSIKCEQNLGHDTMYWYKQDSKKFLKIMFSYNNKELIINETVPNRFSPKSPDKAHLNLHINSLELGDSAVYFCASSQPGRSGYGYTFGSGTRLTVV.

This clonotype was observed many times. The rearrangement uses TRBV7-2 and TRBJ2-7; D might be TRBD1 (6 bases). The CDR3 is 13 residues long. Trimming took off 1 base at V and 5 bases at J, with 9 bases between the two ends. The germline CDR1 and CDR2 sequences are SGHTA and FQGNSA. Here the CDR3 reads CASSLVRGDEQYF. In DNA form, the CDR3 reads TGTGCCAGCAGCTTAGTCAGGGGCGACGAGCAGTACTTC.

This clonotype was picked up many times. The V gene is TRBV5-1, the J gene TRBJ2-7; D possibly corresponds to TRBD2 (7 bases). The V end was cut by 5 bases, the J end by 0 bases, with 9 bases between. CDR1 is SGHRS, CDR2 YFSETQ, per germline. The CDR3 is 13 residues long. CDR3 in amino acids: CASRRGASYEQYF. DNA of the CDR3: TGCGCCAGCAGACGGGGGGCCTCCTACGAGCAGTACTTC. Drawing the rest from reference TRBV5-1 and TRBJ2-7, the complete variable domain is KAGVTQTPRYLIKTRGQQVTLSCSPISGHRSVSWYQQTPGQGLQFLFEYFSETQRNKGNFPGRFSGRQFSNSRSEMNVSTLELGDSALYLCASRRGASYEQYFGPGTRLTVT.

There are a few counts of this clonotype. V usage is TRBV5-4 and J usage is TRBJ1-3; 8 nucleotides line up with TRBD1. Germline trimming cut 4 bases from V and 0 bases from J; bases unmatched to any gene: 3. The CDR3 has 15 amino acids. The germline CDR1 and CDR2 sequences are SGHNT and YYREEE (reference sequence). CDR3 nucleotide sequence: TGTGCCAGCAGCCGACAGGGGAACTCTGGAAACACCATATATTTT. Residues: CASSRQGNSGNTIYF.

The V gene is TRBV11-2, the J gene TRBJ2-7, with TRBD1 as a possible D gene (5 bases). CDR1 and CDR2 (germline): SGHAT, FQNNGV. V lost 0 bases, J lost 2 bases, and 8 bases lay in between. The CDR3 runs to 14 residues. The CDR3 nucleotides read TGTGCCAGCAGCTTAGACCCCAGGGCCTACGAGCAGTACTTC. Translated: CASSLDPRAYEQYF.

This clonotype was counted a few times. CDR3: CSVNQGASEQFF. The CDR3 DNA reads TGCAGCGTTAACCAGGGGGCTAGTGAGCAGTTCTTC. The rearrangement links TRBV29-1 to TRBJ2-1, with 8 bases fitting TRBD1. Germline V gene data show CDR1 as SQVTM and CDR2 as ANQGSEA. Trimming took 5 bases from V and 9 from J; bases not matched to a gene: 6. The CDR3 spans 12 residues.

This clonotype was detected a few times. J is TRBJ2-4 and V is TRBV27; no clear D. V was pared by 5 bases and J by 0 bases, with 11 bases between. This CDR3 region has 15 residues. From germline, CDR1 is MNHEY and CDR2 SMNVEV (reference sequence). This CDR3 reads CASSPGPLAKNIQYF. The CDR3, as DNA: TGTGCCAGCAGTCCCGGCCCTTTAGCCAAAAACATTCAGTACTTC.

This clonotype was counted only a few times. The chain joins TRBV28 to TRBJ1-1; D perhaps matches TRBD1 (5 bases). CDR3 length: 17 residues. With 2 bases removed from V and 3 bases from J, the gap between germline ends came to 19 bases. The germline V gene encodes CDR1 MDHEN and CDR2 SYDVKM. The CDR3: CASSLRAGGGRHTEAFF. As DNA, the CDR3 is TGTGCCAGCAGTTTAAGGGCTGGGGGAGGGAGGCACACTGAAGCTTTCTTT.

This chain links TRBV27 with TRBJ2-5; D remains unclear. The CDR3 spans 12 residues. V shed 10 bases and J shed 1 base, with 10 bases lying between them. CDR1 is MNHEY and CDR2 is SMNVEV in the germline V gene (reference sequence). CDR3 nucleotide sequence: TGTGCCACGCGGTCTTCCCAAGAGACCCAGTACTTC. It codes for CATRSSQETQYF.

This clonotype has more than one count but fewer than ten. The chain uses TRBV5-4 and TRBJ1-4; D is undetermined. This CDR3 region has 15 residues. CDR1 SGHNT and CDR2 YYREEE come from the germline V gene (reference sequence). V lost 2 bases to trimming and J lost 2 bases, with 10 bases between them. Written as DNA, the CDR3 is TGTGCCAGCAGCTTAGTCGGGGATACTAATGAAAAACTGTTTTTT. It codes for CASSLVGDTNEKLFF.

This chain uses TRBV4-3 with TRBJ2-3, with 10 bases lining up with TRBD1. The length of the CDR3 is 16 residues. The germline V gene encodes CDR1 LGHNA and CDR2 YSLEER. The V gene end was trimmed by 3 bases and the J gene end by 6 bases; junction bases not matched to a gene: 9. The CDR3 loop reads CASSHHPGQGKDTQYF. CDR3 in DNA: TGCGCCAGCAGCCACCACCCGGGACAGGGGAAGGATACGCAGTATTTT.

In its sample, this clonotype was seen many times. J is TRBJ1-3 and V is TRBV4-3, with D hard to call. This CDR3 region has 14 residues. V was trimmed by 2 bases and J by 3 bases, leaving 8 bases between them. Germline-derived CDR1 and CDR2 are LGHNA and YSLEER. CDR3 sequence reads: CASSQQDLGNTIYF. CDR3 DNA sequence: TGCGCCAGCAGCCAACAGGACCTTGGAAACACCATATATTTT.

The chain joins TRBV6-2 or TRBV6-3 to TRBJ2-3; D may be TRBD1 (5 bases). The length of the CDR3 is 14 residues. CDR1 MNHEY and CDR2 SVGEGT come from the germline V gene. The V end was cut by 7 bases, the J end by 6 bases, with 17 bases between. CDR3 DNA sequence: TGTGCCAGCATCTCAGCCGGACACCGTGATACGCAGTATTTT. Translating it yields CASISAGHRDTQYF.

This clonotype was recorded at least ten times. The V gene is TRBV9, the J gene TRBJ2-7; D unclear. Germline CDR1 is SGDLS and CDR2 is YYNGEE. V lost 4 bases to trimming and J lost 2 bases, with 13 bases between them. This CDR3 contains 14 residues. CDR3 coding DNA: TGTGCCAGCAGCCCTCGGCTTCTCGCCTACGAGCAGTACTTC. Amino acids: CASSPRLLAYEQYF.

The chain employs TRBV6-5 and TRBJ2-3; the D is unclear. V gave up 2 bases and J gave up 0 bases, with 9 bases separating them. This CDR3 is 15 amino acids long. Germline V gene sequence: CDR1 MNHEY, CDR2 SVGAGI. CDR3 DNA: TGTGCCAGCAGTTACGACCATCCGAGCACAGATACGCAGTATTTT. Translating gives CASSYDHPSTDTQYF.

The V call is TRBV7-9, the J call TRBJ2-1; 7 bases match TRBD1. Unmatched junction bases numbered 7, after V lost 6 bases and J lost 2 bases. CDR1 and CDR2 (germline): SEHNR, FQNEAQ (reference sequence). The CDR3 extends over 15 amino acids. CDR3 residues: CASSWRQGTYNEQFF. The CDR3 DNA reads TGTGCCAGCAGTTGGAGACAGGGCACCTACAATGAGCAGTTCTTC.